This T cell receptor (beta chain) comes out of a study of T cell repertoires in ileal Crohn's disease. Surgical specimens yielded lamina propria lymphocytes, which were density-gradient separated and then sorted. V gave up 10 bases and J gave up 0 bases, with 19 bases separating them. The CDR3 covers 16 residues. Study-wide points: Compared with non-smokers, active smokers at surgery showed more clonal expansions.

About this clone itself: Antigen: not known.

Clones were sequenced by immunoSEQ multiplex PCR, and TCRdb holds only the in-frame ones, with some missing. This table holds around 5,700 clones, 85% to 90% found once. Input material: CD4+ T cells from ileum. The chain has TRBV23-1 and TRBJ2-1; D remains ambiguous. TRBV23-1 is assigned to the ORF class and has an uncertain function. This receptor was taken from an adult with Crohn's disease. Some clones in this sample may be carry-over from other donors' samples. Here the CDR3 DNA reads TGCGCCATTGCTTTCGGTTCCGCCCTCTCCTACAATGAGCAGTTCTTC. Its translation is CAIAFGSALSYNEQFF.